Below are 24 T cell receptor beta chains sequenced from a single sample in a study of blood T cell repertoires in COVID-19. Data came from immunoSEQ multiplex PCR; TCRdb stores just in-frame clones and leaves some out. This sample has under 30,000 clones, with 80% found just once. The sequenced sample was peripheral blood. Every receptor here comes from a woman in her 70s with acute or convalescent COVID-19.

A single count supports this clone. This sequence joins TRBV5-6 and TRBJ2-1; TRBD2 agrees at 7 bases. The CDR3 is 15 amino acids. V lost 4 bases, J lost 8 bases, and 12 bases stayed unmatched. Germline CDR1 reads SGHDT; CDR2 reads YYEEEE. In DNA, the CDR3 is TGTGCCAGCAGCCTACTTAGCGGGTCGTGGGATGAGCAGTTCTTC. Encoded protein: CASSLLSGSWDEQFF.

This clone turned up a few times. An end of the junction does not agree with germline; a read error may underlie this. The V gene is TRBV5-6, the J gene TRBJ2-1, with 11 bases matching TRBD2. CDR3 length equals 14 residues. Germline CDR1 and CDR2: SGHDT and YYEEEE. The CDR3 spells CASSLGSGRALVLF. CDR3 sequence (DNA): TGTGCCAGCAGTTTGGGTAGCGGGAGGGCCCTCGTGCTCTTC. Drawing the rest from reference TRBV5-6 and TRBJ2-1, the complete variable domain is DAGVTQSPTHLIKTRGQQVTLRCSPKSGHDTVSWYQQALGQGPQFIFQYYEEEERQRGNFPDRFSGHQFPNYSSELNVNALLLGDSALYLCASSLGSGRALVLFGPGTRLTVL.

The V gene is TRBV29-1, the J gene TRBJ1-1; no clear D. Germline V gene sequence: CDR1 SQVTM, CDR2 ANQGSEA. This CDR3 region has 12 residues. The ends were cut back, 5 bases at V and 1 base at J, with 8 bases in the middle. CDR3: CSVSSTNTEAFF. CDR3 in DNA: TGCAGCGTTAGTAGTACGAACACTGAAGCTTTCTTT. Full variable domain (outside the CDR3, taken from reference TRBV29-1 and TRBJ1-1): SAVISQKPSRDICQRGTSLTIQCQVDSQVTMMFWYRQQPGQSLTLIATANQGSEATYESGFVIDKFPISRPNLTFSTLTVSNMSPEDSSIYLCSVSSTNTEAFFGQGTRLTVV.

The V call is TRBV2, the J call TRBJ1-1; 7 positions match TRBD1. Germline V gene sequence: CDR1 SNHLY, CDR2 FYNNEI. The CDR3 covers 15 residues. The J segment lost 6 bases and the V segment lost 4 bases, leaving 11 bases of the junction unmatched. CDR3 in DNA: TGTGCCAGCAGTGCGCCGACAGGGTTGGGAGCTGAAGCTTTCTTT. Protein sequence: CASSAPTGLGAEAFF.

This clone was observed a few times. As DNA, the CDR3 is TGTGCCAGCAGTTCCCCCTTTAGACTAGCGAACACAGATACGCAGTATTTT. Its translation: CASSSPFRLANTDTQYF. This chain uses TRBV28 with TRBJ2-3, with 8 bases fitting TRBD2. Germline V lookup: CDR1 MDHEN, CDR2 SYDVKM. The CDR3 runs 17 residues. V was pared by 4 bases and J by 2 bases, with 11 bases of the junction left unmatched.

The chain joins TRBV24-1 to TRBJ1-2; maybe TRBD1 (6 bases). This CDR3 is 15 amino acids long. The germline gives CDR1 KGHDR, CDR2 SFDVKD. Trimming removed 2 bases from V and 7 bases from J, with 16 bases in between. The CDR3 loop is CATSDSQGVPRGYTF. As DNA, the CDR3 is TGTGCCACCAGTGATTCACAGGGAGTCCCCCGTGGCTACACCTTC.

This clone was observed once. The chain joins TRBV7-8 to TRBJ1-2, with 7 bases lining up with TRBD1. The V segment lost 1 base and the J segment 8 bases; nucleotides outside the gene matches: 4. Per germline, CDR1 SGHVS and CDR2 FQNEAQ. The CDR3 runs 13 residues. CDR3 protein: CASSLGRGRGYTF. CDR3 DNA: TGTGCCAGCAGCTTAGGGAGGGGGCGAGGCTACACCTTC.

The chain employs TRBV10-3 and TRBJ2-2; D ambiguous. The CDR3 length is 12 residues. Germline lookup yields CDR1 ENHRY and CDR2 SYGVKD. Trimming took 7 bases from V and 1 from J, leaving 4 bases between them. As DNA, the CDR3 is TGTGCCATCAACAGGAACACCGGGGAGCTGTTTTTT. It yields the protein CAINRNTGELFF.

The chain links TRBV5-1 to TRBJ1-2; 10 bases are a match to TRBD1. The germline V gene has CDR1 SGHRS and CDR2 YFSETQ. V gave up 5 bases and J gave up 8 bases; unmatched junction bases: 12. This CDR3 has 15 residues. CDR3 nucleotides: TGCGCCAGCAGACCGCGGACAGGGGGAAGCCACGGCTACACCTTC. Amino acid sequence: CASRPRTGGSHGYTF.

V usage is TRBV28 and J usage is TRBJ2-1, with a possible D match to TRBD2 (7 bases). The CDR3 contains 21 residues. CDR1 MDHEN and CDR2 SYDVKM come from the germline V gene. V was clipped by 3 bases and J by 2 bases, with 29 bases between them. This CDR3 is CASSFVRGGSHPSHPYNEQFF. The DNA of the CDR3 is TGTGCCAGCAGTTTCGTCAGGGGCGGGAGTCATCCTTCCCATCCCTACAATGAGCAGTTCTTC.

This clone was seen only once. A read error may produce the germline difference seen at one junction end. V usage is TRBV7-7 and J usage is TRBJ2-2; D call uncertain. The germline V gene has CDR1 SSHAT and CDR2 FNYEAQ (reference sequence). The CDR3 sequence is 13 residues long. The CDR3 sequence is CASSLTRTGELFF. The CDR3, as DNA: TGTGCTAGCAGCTTAACGAGGACCGGGGAGCTGTTTTTT. Looking up the rest from reference TRBV7-7 and TRBJ2-2 gives the full variable domain: GAGVSQSPRYKVTKRGQDVTLRCDPISSHATLYWYQQALGQGPEFLTYFNYEAQPDKSGLPSDRFSAERPEGSISTLTIQRTEQRDSAMYRCASSLTRTGELFFGEGSRLTVL.

CDR3 sequence: CASSLYGINYGYTF. The CDR3 DNA reads as TGTGCCAGCAGTCTTTACGGGATTAACTATGGCTACACCTTC. This sequence joins TRBV13 and TRBJ1-2; D not resolved. Germline V gene sequence: CDR1 PRHDT, CDR2 FYEKMQ (reference sequence). CDR3 length: 14 residues. V lost 6 bases to trimming and J lost 1 base, with 12 bases between them.

In its sample, this clone was seen a few times. CDR3 residues: CASSSWGQGDSDTQYF. Here the CDR3 DNA reads TGTGCCAGTAGTAGCTGGGGACAGGGAGATTCAGATACGCAGTATTTT. The chain has TRBV19 and TRBJ2-3; 9 bases match TRBD1. V shed 4 bases, J shed 4 bases, and the junction held 9 bases outside the gene matches. Germline V CDR1 and CDR2: LNHDA, SQIVND (reference sequence). This CDR3 region has 16 residues.

The V and J genes are TRBV5-4 and TRBJ2-2; D may be TRBD2 (6 bases). The CDR3 runs 14 residues. Germline-derived CDR1 and CDR2 are SGHNT and YYREEE (reference sequence). Trimming left V 0 bases short and J 4 bases short, with 7 bases between. The CDR3 DNA is TGTGCCAGCAGCTTGGGGGGAGGCACCGGGGAGCTGTTTTTT. This gives the protein CASSLGGGTGELFF.

The chain joins TRBV29-1 to TRBJ2-1; 10 bases map to TRBD2. The germline V gene has CDR1 SQVTM and CDR2 ANQGSEA. Trimming took 6 bases from V and 4 from J; bases not matched to a gene: 6. The CDR3 runs 14 residues. In DNA, the CDR3 is TGCAGCGTGGAAACTAGCGGGATTTACAATGAGCAGTTCTTC. This sequence encodes CSVETSGIYNEQFF.

This clone was found once. This chain uses TRBV7-2 with TRBJ2-5, with a possible D match to TRBD2 (7 bases). The V gene's germline CDR1 is SGHTA and CDR2 FQGNSA. With 3 bases removed from V and 6 bases from J, the gap between germline ends came to 14 bases. The CDR3 is made up of 14 amino acids. The CDR3 spells CASSFGGGLKTQYF. The CDR3 region has the DNA TGTGCCAGCAGCTTTGGGGGGGGGCTGAAGACCCAGTACTTC.

This chain joins TRBV5-8 and TRBJ2-7; 7 positions match TRBD1. The J segment lost 2 bases and the V segment lost 4 bases, leaving 9 bases of the junction unmatched. The CDR3 covers 15 residues. Germline CDR1 SGHTS, CDR2 YDEGEE. This CDR3 reads CASSTGPGTAYEQYF. CDR3 nucleotides: TGTGCCAGCAGCACCGGACCCGGGACAGCCTACGAGCAGTACTTC.

The rearrangement uses TRBV2 and TRBJ2-1; maybe TRBD1 (6 bases). V was shortened by 7 bases and J by 7 bases, with 14 bases between the two germline ends. The CDR3 is 13 amino acids. CDR1 and CDR2 from the germline V gene are SNHLY and FYNNEI. CDR3 in amino acids: CASNRAPNNEQFF. The DNA of the CDR3 is TGTGCCAGCAACAGGGCTCCTAATAATGAGCAGTTCTTC.

The chain has TRBV29-1 and TRBJ1-3, with D hard to call. Germline-derived CDR1 and CDR2 are SQVTM and ANQGSEA. The CDR3 spans 12 residues. The V gene lost 2 bases and the J gene lost 3 bases, with 5 bases spanning the gap. Here the CDR3 reads CSVETGGNTIYF. The CDR3 DNA reads as TGCAGCGTTGAAACGGGTGGAAACACCATATATTTT.

This rearrangement joins TRBV5-6 to TRBJ1-4; 8 positions agree with TRBD1. The CDR3 extends over 14 amino acids. Germline loops: CDR1 SGHDT, CDR2 YYEEEE. With V trimmed by 3 bases and J by 6 bases, 4 bases remained unmatched. CDR3 sequence: CASSSTGGDEKLFF. Here the CDR3 DNA reads TGTGCCAGCAGCTCCACAGGGGGAGATGAAAAACTGTTTTTT.

This clone has just one count. The chain is built from TRBV11-2 and TRBJ2-1; TRBD1 is a possible D gene (6 bases). Per germline, CDR1 SGHAT and CDR2 FQNNGV. CDR3 length equals 13 residues. V was clipped by 5 bases and J by 3 bases, with 8 bases between them. CDR3: CASSRTVYNEQFF. The CDR3 DNA follows: TGTGCCAGCAGCCGGACAGTCTACAATGAGCAGTTCTTC.

V is TRBV11-3 and J is TRBJ2-1; D possibly corresponds to TRBD1 (5 bases). The V end lost 0 bases, the J end lost 0 bases, and 6 bases lay between the germline ends. CDR3 length equals 15 residues. Germline lookup yields CDR1 SGHNT and CDR2 YENEEA. CDR3 in amino acids: CASSLDRASYNEQFF. The DNA of the CDR3 is TGTGCCAGCAGCTTAGACAGGGCCTCCTACAATGAGCAGTTCTTC.

In its sample, this clone was seen once. The genes are TRBV11-1 and TRBJ2-2; 7 bases match TRBD1. The CDR3 covers 13 residues. J lost 4 bases, V lost 6 bases, and 2 bases had no gene match. The V gene's germline CDR1 is SGHAT and CDR2 FQDESV (reference sequence). The CDR3 spells CASRQGTTGELFF. In nucleotides, the CDR3 is TGTGCCAGCAGACAGGGGACCACCGGGGAGCTGTTTTTT.

The CDR3 reads CASSLAFPNTGELFF. The CDR3 nucleotides read TGTGCCAGCAGTTTAGCGTTTCCAAACACCGGGGAGCTGTTTTTT. This sequence joins TRBV28 and TRBJ2-2; D is unresolved. CDR1 is MDHEN and CDR2 is SYDVKM in the germline V gene. The V gene lost 2 bases and the J gene lost 2 bases, with 9 bases spanning the gap. The CDR3 spans 15 residues.